This T cell receptor (beta chain) was sequenced during a study of CD8+ T cells in alopecia areata listed by TCRdb under 2018. Describing the broader study: Treated patients were enrolled in an open-label pilot trial of oral tofacitinib, 5 to 10 mg twice daily, for moderate-to-severe alopecia areata. The study used high-throughput TCRbeta sequencing to examine T cell clonal expansion in alopecia areata, in both the C3H/HeJ mouse model and human patients. Patients stayed on tofacitinib for 6 to 18 months and then had 6 months of follow-up off drug so that delayed response and recurrence could be assessed. Scalp clonality was compared across normal scalp (n=4), patchy alopecia areata scalp (n=8), and alopecia totalis/universalis scalp (n=8). The SALT score, which quantifies the percentage of affected scalp surface area, was used to measure disease severity in treated patients. Amplification of TCRbeta CDR3 regions was done by immunoSEQ multiplex PCR using 35 Vbeta forward primers and 13 Jbeta reverse primers. RNA was obtained with the PAXgene miRNA kit for fixed scalp, the miRNeasy kit for PBMCs, and the RNeasy kit for mouse skin. Tofacitinib-treated patients had biopsies at baseline and at 4 and 24 weeks of treatment, with a later scalp biopsy in several patients. Scalp tissue and sorted CD4+ and CD8+ peripheral blood T cells from patchy and totalis/universalis alopecia areata patients and from healthy controls were covered by human TCRbeta sequencing. Summary of the overall study and its limitations: Many expanded lesional clones persisted in scalp and blood during tofacitinib treatment, which may partly explain relapse after stopping treatment. Higher clonality and more expanded CD8+ clones were observed in lesional scalp than in normal scalp, particularly in alopecia totalis/universalis, a finding suggestive of antigenic drive. Because the treated cohort was small and had just a single nonresponder, larger studies are needed to establish links between baseline CD8+ expansion and response. Tofacitinib significantly decreased scalp clonality and the number of expanded CD8+ clones among the top 100 scalp clones. Unlike mouse skin, which is dominated by gammadelta T cells, normal human skin has resident alphabeta T cells that are also sequenced, and this complicates analysis of the scalp TCR repertoire. Compared with mice, TCR sequences shared between patients were less clear, possibly partly because of HLA diversity across the patient population.

Comment on this clone: Its specific antigen is unknown. No much larger clone exists at a distance of one base, and base qualities are not known.

Libraries came from the immunoSEQ multiplex PCR assay. For TCR sequencing, RNA was extracted from every sample and reverse transcribed into cDNA to serve as template. First-strand cDNA was synthesized using SuperScript III with a 2:1 mix of oligo-dT and random hexamers. A synthetic immune receptor repertoire was used to gauge amplification bias, and whatever bias remained was removed computationally. Processing in the source paper ran as follows. Raw reads were preprocessed to remove errors, and CDR3 was defined by IMGT conventions from the conserved cysteine to phenylalanine. Clonality was computed by normalizing Shannon entropy by log2 of the number of productive unique TCRs and subtracting the result from 1. Scalp TCRbeta sequences were cross-referenced with sorted blood CD4 and CD8 repertoires so that the CD4 or CD8 identity of scalp clones could be inferred. What TCRdb holds here is the immuneACCESS table cut down to in-frame rearrangements. Part of the clones is not present; checked against another copy, under half of the missing clones reflect an unresolved V gene, and the others are unexplained. V, J and clone size reflect that table, while D and trimming were determined from the DNA. The sample table records about 180,000 clones; about 51% of these occur just once. Around a tenth of the sample goes to the ten largest clones.

What the treatment or condition label conveys for this sample: oral pan-JAK inhibitor, 5-10 mg twice daily. Lesional scalp punch biopsies and peripheral blood were obtained from alopecia areata patients. PBMCs were separated by density centrifugation and stained for CD3, CD4 and CD8, after which CD4+ and CD8+ T cells were sorted on a FACSAria. CDR1 is given as MGHDK and CDR2 as SYGVNS, both from the germline V gene. V loses 6 bases, J loses 4 bases, and the germline ends lie 18 bases apart. There are 16 amino acids in the CDR3, from cysteine to phenylalanine inclusive. Just the 48-base CDR3 DNA is kept, in frame starting at base 1.

Rearrangement joined TRBV25-1 to TRBJ1-4; the D segment cannot be called with confidence. The TCR comes from a human donor with alopecia areata. The input for sequencing was CD8+ T cells sorted from blood, taken at week 52, from a patient treated with tofacitinib. CDR3 protein: CASSGLYGRGNEKLFF. The nucleotide sequence is given as TGTGCCAGCAGCGGGTTATACGGACGGGGTAATGAAAAACTGTTTTTT.